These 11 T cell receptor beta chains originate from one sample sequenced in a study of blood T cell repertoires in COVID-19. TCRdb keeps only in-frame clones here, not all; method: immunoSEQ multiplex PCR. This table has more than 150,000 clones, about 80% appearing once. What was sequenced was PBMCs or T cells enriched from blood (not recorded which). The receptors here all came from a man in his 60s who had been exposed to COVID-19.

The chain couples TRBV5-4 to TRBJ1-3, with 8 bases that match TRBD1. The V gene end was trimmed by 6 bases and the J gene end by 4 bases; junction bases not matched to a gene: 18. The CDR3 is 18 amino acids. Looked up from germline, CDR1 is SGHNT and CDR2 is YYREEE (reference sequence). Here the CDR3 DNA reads TGTGCCAGCACCTGGGGGACAGGAAAAAACCCCTCAGGAAACACCATATATTTT. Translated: CASTWGTGKNPSGNTIYF.

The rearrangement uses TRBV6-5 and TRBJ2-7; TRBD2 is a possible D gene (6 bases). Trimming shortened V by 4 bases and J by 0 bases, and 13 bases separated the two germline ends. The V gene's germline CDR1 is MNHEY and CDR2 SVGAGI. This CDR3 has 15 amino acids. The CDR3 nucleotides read TGTGCCAGCAGTTTCGGGGGTCAAAACTCCTACGAGCAGTACTTC. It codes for CASSFGGQNSYEQYF.

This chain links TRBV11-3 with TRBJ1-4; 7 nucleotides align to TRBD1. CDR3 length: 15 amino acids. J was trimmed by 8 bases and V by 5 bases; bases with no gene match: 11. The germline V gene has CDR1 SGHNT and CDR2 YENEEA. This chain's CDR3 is CASSQTGTAGEKLFF. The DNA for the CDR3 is TGTGCCAGCAGCCAAACCGGGACAGCGGGCGAAAAACTGTTTTTT.

The CDR3 here is CASISQDNSPLHF. DNA for the CDR3: TGTGCCAGCATTAGCCAAGATAATTCACCCCTCCACTTT. The V and J genes are TRBV28 and TRBJ1-6; D not resolved. The CDR3 is 13 residues long. CDR1 and CDR2 (germline): MDHEN, SYDVKM. The germline V and J ends were trimmed by 7 bases and 5 bases, with 9 bases remaining between them.

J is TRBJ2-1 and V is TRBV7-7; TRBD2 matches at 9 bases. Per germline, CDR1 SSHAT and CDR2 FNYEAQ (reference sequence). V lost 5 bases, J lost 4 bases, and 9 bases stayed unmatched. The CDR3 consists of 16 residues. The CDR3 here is CASSQDLAGLYNEQFF. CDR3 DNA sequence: TGTGCCAGCAGCCAGGACCTAGCGGGACTTTACAATGAGCAGTTCTTC.

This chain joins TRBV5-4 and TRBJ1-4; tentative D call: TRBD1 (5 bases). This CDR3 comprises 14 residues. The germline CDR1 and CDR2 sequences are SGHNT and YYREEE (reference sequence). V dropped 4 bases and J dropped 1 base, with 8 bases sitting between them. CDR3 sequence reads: CASSQDITNEKLFF. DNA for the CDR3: TGTGCCAGCAGCCAGGACATAACTAATGAAAAACTGTTTTTT.

CDR3: CASRVHTDTQYF. CDR3 DNA: TGTGCCAGCAGGGTACATACAGATACGCAGTATTTT. The chain recombines TRBV28 with TRBJ2-3; D gene unclear. Germline V gene lookup returns CDR1 MDHEN and CDR2 SYDVKM. Trimming cost V 6 bases and J 3 bases, with 7 bases left between them. This CDR3 contains 12 residues.

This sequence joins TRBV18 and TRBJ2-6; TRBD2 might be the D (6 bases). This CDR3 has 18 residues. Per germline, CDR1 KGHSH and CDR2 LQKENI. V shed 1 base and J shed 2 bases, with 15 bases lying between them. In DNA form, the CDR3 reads TGTGCCAGCTCACCACTGGGGATCGGGGGTACTGGGGCCAACGTCCTGACTTTC. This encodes CASSPLGIGGTGANVLTF.

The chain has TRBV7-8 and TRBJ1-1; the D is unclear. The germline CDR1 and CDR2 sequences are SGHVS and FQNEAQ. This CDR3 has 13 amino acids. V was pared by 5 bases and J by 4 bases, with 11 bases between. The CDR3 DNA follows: TGTGCCAGCAGCGCCAGCGTCGCCACTGAAGCTTTCTTT. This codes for CASSASVATEAFF. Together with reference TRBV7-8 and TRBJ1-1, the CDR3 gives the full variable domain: GAGVSQSPRYKVAKRGQDVALRCDPISGHVSLFWYQQALGQGPEFLTYFQNEAQLDKSGLPSDRFFAERPEGSVSTLKIQRTQQEDSAVYLCASSASVATEAFFGQGTRLTVV.

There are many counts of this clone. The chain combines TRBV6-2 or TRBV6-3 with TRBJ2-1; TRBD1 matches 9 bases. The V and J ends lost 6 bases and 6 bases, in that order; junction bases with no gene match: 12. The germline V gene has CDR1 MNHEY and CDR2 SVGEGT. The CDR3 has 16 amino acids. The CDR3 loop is CASSPRNRGRINEQFF. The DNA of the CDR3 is TGTGCCAGCAGCCCTAGAAACAGGGGGCGAATCAATGAGCAGTTCTTC.

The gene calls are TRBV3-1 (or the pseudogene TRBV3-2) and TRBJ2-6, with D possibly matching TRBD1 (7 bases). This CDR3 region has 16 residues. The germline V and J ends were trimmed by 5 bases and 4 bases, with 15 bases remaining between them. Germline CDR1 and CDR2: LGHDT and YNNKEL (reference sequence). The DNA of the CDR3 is TGTGCCAGCAGCACCTACAGGGGAGGAGGGGCCAACGTCCTGACTTTC. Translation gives CASSTYRGGGANVLTF.